A selection of T cell receptor beta chains follows, all from one sample in a study of blood T cell repertoires in COVID-19. The repertoire was sequenced with immunoSEQ multiplex PCR; TCRdb's copy has only in-frame clones and lacks some. In the table there are about 270,000 clones, around 90% of which are singletons. The specimen was PBMCs or T cells enriched from blood (not recorded which). All receptors come from a woman in her thirties who had recovered from COVID-19. Each CDR3 is given with its conserved first and last residue. The D gene is left open where the match is weak. Clone size is shown for a subset of rows, as once, few, many or a class of expanded clone.

few	TRBV28	TRBJ1-1	11	-	CASTTGLEAFF	TGTGCCAGCACCACAGGGTTGGAAGCTTTCTTT
-	TRBV14	TRBJ2-3	15	-	CASSPLAVSTDTQYF	TGTGCCAGCAGCCCATTGGCCGTAAGCACAGATACGCAGTATTTT
-	TRBV28	TRBJ1-5	16	-	CASNVVGGLPNQPQHF	TGTGCCAGCAACGTGGTGGGCGGGTTACCCAATCAGCCCCAGCATTTT
-	TRBV14	TRBJ1-2	14	-	CASSQAGAGYGYTF	TGTGCCAGCAGCCAGGCAGGGGCCGGCTATGGCTACACCTTC
-	TRBV7-6	TRBJ2-1	14	-	CASSPPSSYNEQFF	TGTGCCAGCAGCCCCCCGAGCTCTTACAATGAGCAGTTCTTC
-	TRBV6-2/TRBV6-3	TRBJ1-3	16	TRBD1	CASSRTGGISGNTIYF	TGTGCCAGCAGCAGAACAGGGGGCATCTCTGGAAACACCATATATTTT
-	TRBV28	TRBJ1-2	14	-	CASSLSPGNYGYTF	TGTGCCAGCAGTTTGTCCCCAGGGAACTATGGCTACACCTTC
-	TRBV5-1	TRBJ1-1	15	TRBD1	CASSFGTGLNTEAFF	TGCGCCAGCAGCTTCGGGACAGGCCTTAACACTGAAGCTTTCTTT
-	TRBV5-8	TRBJ1-2	12	-	CASRKLNYGYTF	TGTGCCAGCCGAAAACTAAACTATGGCTACACCTTC
few	TRBV4-1	TRBJ1-1	14	TRBD1	CASSQVRGIAEAFF	TGCGCCAGCAGCCAAGTCAGGGGGATCGCTGAAGCTTTCTTT
-	TRBV5-5	TRBJ1-1	15	TRBD1	CASSWRGQANTEAFF	TGTGCCAGCAGCTGGAGGGGACAGGCGAACACTGAAGCTTTCTTT
-	TRBV19	TRBJ1-5	14	-	CASDSGSPNQPQHF	TGTGCCAGCGACTCCGGGAGCCCCAATCAGCCCCAGCATTTT